Following are 28 T cell receptor beta chains from one sample sequenced in a study of blood T cell repertoires in COVID-19. Sequenced by immunoSEQ multiplex PCR; TCRdb stores in-frame clones only, minus some. Of approximately 52,000 clones in the sample, more than 90% were seen once. Sequencing used peripheral blood. These receptors originate from a man aged 50 or older with active COVID-19.

This chain uses TRBV18 with TRBJ2-3; TRBD2 matches at 8 bases. Germline V gene data show CDR1 as KGHSH and CDR2 as LQKENI. This CDR3 spans 16 amino acids. The junction had 11 bases not matched to a gene; V was cut back by 6 bases and J by 3 bases. The CDR3 here is CASSPQLAAQTDTQYF. The CDR3 bases are TGTGCCAGCTCGCCTCAACTAGCGGCTCAAACAGATACGCAGTATTTT.

The V gene is TRBV2, the J gene TRBJ1-6; D perhaps matches TRBD1 (6 bases). The CDR3 contains 15 residues. The germline gives CDR1 SNHLY, CDR2 FYNNEI. Trimming took 3 bases from V and 8 from J, leaving 14 bases between them. The CDR3 protein is CASSDPRRGDSPLHF. For the CDR3, the DNA is TGTGCCAGCAGTGACCCCCGCAGGGGTGATTCACCCCTCCACTTT.

J is TRBJ2-1 and V is TRBV10-3; 7 bases agree with TRBD2. The CDR3 has 16 residues. J lost 0 bases, V lost 5 bases, and 7 bases had no gene match. Germline V gene data show CDR1 as ENHRY and CDR2 as SYGVKD. CDR3 nucleotide sequence: TGTGCCATCAGTAAAAACCAGCGGGACTCCTACAATGAGCAGTTCTTC. Translated, it gives CAISKNQRDSYNEQFF.

The chain carries TRBV30 and TRBJ1-3, with D unclear. The CDR3 is 13 residues long. Germline assignment: CDR1 GTSNPN and CDR2 SVGIG (reference sequence). V was shortened by 5 bases and J by 4 bases, with 12 bases between the two germline ends. The DNA for the CDR3 is TGTGCCTGGGGAGTCGCGGCCGGAAACACCATATATTTT. As protein: CAWGVAAGNTIYF.

This chain joins TRBV11-2 and TRBJ1-6; possible D gene TRBD1, 6 bases. There are 18 residues in the CDR3. Germline V gene data show CDR1 as SGHAT and CDR2 as FQNNGV. V lost 5 bases and J 0 bases, leaving 17 bases between the germline ends. CDR3 loop: CASSGGTGQLSYNSPLHF. The CDR3 DNA follows: TGTGCCAGCAGCGGGGGCACCGGACAGCTCTCCTATAATTCACCCCTCCACTTT.

V is TRBV9 and J is TRBJ2-3; D perhaps matches TRBD2 (6 bases). The CDR3 has 13 residues. Trimming took off 6 bases at V and 1 base at J, with 9 bases between the two ends. Germline CDR1 reads SGDLS; CDR2 reads YYNGEE. The CDR3 reads CASKASGTDTQYF. CDR3 in DNA: TGTGCCAGCAAGGCTAGCGGCACAGATACGCAGTATTTT.

V is TRBV18 and J is TRBJ2-7; 8 bases align to TRBD1. Germline-derived CDR1 and CDR2 are KGHSH and LQKENI. The CDR3 has 15 amino acids. V lost 2 bases to trimming and J lost 2 bases; unmatched junction nucleotides: 5. CDR3 sequence reads: CASSPGPTGAYEQYF. The DNA of the CDR3 is TGTGCCAGCTCACCAGGACCGACAGGGGCCTACGAGCAGTACTTC.

The chain recombines TRBV19 with TRBJ2-5, with 12 bases aligning to TRBD2. Trimming took 3 bases from V and 2 from J; bases not matched to a gene: 4. The CDR3 is made up of 16 amino acids. CDR1 and CDR2 (germline): LNHDA, SQIVND (reference sequence). CDR3 region: CASSIGLAGGQETQYF. The CDR3, as DNA: TGTGCCAGTAGTATTGGGCTAGCGGGAGGGCAAGAGACCCAGTACTTC.

The chain couples TRBV12-3 or TRBV12-4 to TRBJ2-7; D gene uncertain. The CDR3 loop spans 12 amino acids. Between the trimmed V and J ends, which lost 5 bases and 2 bases, there was a span of 7 bases. Here the CDR3 DNA reads TGTGCCAGCAGTCTAAATACCTACGAGCAGTACTTC. Protein sequence: CASSLNTYEQYF.

In this sample, this clone turned up a few times. The chain recombines TRBV2 with TRBJ1-5; D unresolved. This CDR3 spans 14 amino acids. V was clipped by 7 bases and J by 4 bases, with 14 bases between them. The germline V gene encodes CDR1 SNHLY and CDR2 FYNNEI. The CDR3 DNA sequence: TGTGCCAGCACCGGCGGCTCCCGGAATCAGCCCCAGCATTTT. As protein: CASTGGSRNQPQHF.

The chain carries TRBV5-1 and TRBJ2-3; the match to TRBD1 covers 9 bases. This CDR3 is 16 amino acids long. The germline CDR1 and CDR2 sequences are SGHRS and YFSETQ. Trimming at V came to 2 bases and at J to 5 bases, leaving 9 bases not matched to a gene. CDR3 DNA: TGCGCCAGCAGCTTTGACGGACAGGGGCTTCGAGATACGCAGTATTTT. Translating it yields CASSFDGQGLRDTQYF.

V and J are TRBV12-3 or TRBV12-4 and TRBJ2-7; D gene ambiguous. V dropped 5 bases and J dropped 5 bases, with 7 bases sitting between them. This CDR3 contains 11 residues. The CDR3 coding sequence is TGTGCCAGCAGTCTTAGCCACGAGCAGTACTTC. Protein product: CASSLSHEQYF.

The rearrangement joins TRBV30 to TRBJ1-3; D possibly corresponds to TRBD1 (5 bases). The V and J ends lost 1 base and 2 bases respectively, with 6 bases between them. The CDR3 spans 13 residues. The germline V gene encodes CDR1 GTSNPN and CDR2 SVGIG (reference sequence). CDR3 in DNA: TGTGCCTGGAGTGAAGGGGCTGGAAACACCATATATTTT. Its protein product is CAWSEGAGNTIYF.

V and J are TRBV10-3 and TRBJ2-7; the match to TRBD2 covers 10 bases. The V and J ends lost 5 bases and 6 bases, in that order; junction bases with no gene match: 1. CDR1 and CDR2 from the germline V gene are ENHRY and SYGVKD. The length of the CDR3 is 12 residues. The CDR3 spells CAISLAGVEQYF. The CDR3 DNA sequence: TGTGCCATCAGTCTAGCGGGAGTCGAGCAGTACTTC.

This sequence joins TRBV5-6 and TRBJ2-1, with unresolved D. Per germline, CDR1 SGHDT and CDR2 YYEEEE. This CDR3 has 11 residues. Trimming cost V 4 bases and J 7 bases, with 6 bases left between them. CDR3 sequence: CASSINNEQFF. CDR3 coding DNA: TGTGCCAGCAGCATCAATAATGAGCAGTTCTTC.

V gene TRBV5-5 combines with J gene TRBJ1-2; maybe TRBD1 (6 bases). Germline lookup yields CDR1 SGHKS and CDR2 YYEKEE (reference sequence). CDR3 length: 15 residues. V lost 3 bases, J lost 4 bases, and 16 bases lay in between. The CDR3 here is CASSWSPRGRYGYTF. The CDR3 region has the DNA TGTGCCAGCAGCTGGAGCCCCAGGGGACGCTATGGCTACACCTTC.

The chain has TRBV24-1 and TRBJ1-5; D remains ambiguous. The CDR3 consists of 14 residues. CDR1 and CDR2 from the germline V gene are KGHDR and SFDVKD. Between the trimmed V and J ends, which lost 3 bases and 0 bases, there was a span of 5 bases. CDR3 residues: CATSDGSSNQPQHF. In DNA form, the CDR3 reads TGTGCCACCAGTGATGGCAGTAGCAATCAGCCCCAGCATTTT.

A few counts support this clone. The gene calls are TRBV6-1 and TRBJ1-2, with 7 bases matching TRBD1. CDR1 MNHNS and CDR2 SASEGT come from the germline V gene. Trimming removed 4 bases from V and 2 bases from J; junction bases left unmatched: 10. CDR3 length: 16 amino acids. DNA of the CDR3: TGTGCCAGCAGTGGGGACCAGGGGGAAGTGAACTATGGCTACACCTTC. This sequence encodes CASSGDQGEVNYGYTF.

V is TRBV5-4 and J is TRBJ2-7, with 9 bases fitting TRBD2. From germline, CDR1 is SGHNT and CDR2 YYREEE (reference sequence). V shed 4 bases and J 0 bases; nucleotides not matched to a gene: 2. This CDR3 region has 14 residues. The CDR3 DNA reads as TGTGCCAGCAGCCATAGCGGGAGCTCCTACGAGCAGTACTTC. This translates into CASSHSGSSYEQYF.

This clone was recorded once. The chain employs TRBV19 and TRBJ1-4; TRBD1 aligns across 10 bases. Unmatched junction bases numbered 1, after V lost 3 bases and J lost 6 bases. The CDR3 is made up of 14 amino acids. CDR1 and CDR2 (germline): LNHDA, SQIVND (reference sequence). The CDR3 here is CASSIGTGDEKLFF. CDR3 in DNA: TGTGCCAGTAGTATCGGGACAGGGGATGAAAAACTGTTTTTT.

V is TRBV20-1 and J is TRBJ1-1, with D perhaps matching TRBD1 (5 bases). The CDR3 consists of 11 residues. Looked up from germline, CDR1 is DFQATT and CDR2 is SNEGSKA (reference sequence). Trimming shortened V by 3 bases and J by 5 bases, and 7 bases separated the two germline ends. Written as DNA, the CDR3 is TGCAGTGCTAGTCGGGGGACTGAAGCTTTCTTT. This codes for CSASRGTEAFF.

The V call is TRBV18, the J call TRBJ2-2; 9 nucleotides align to TRBD2. Trimming removed 2 bases from V and 4 bases from J; junction bases left unmatched: 8. This CDR3 contains 17 residues. The V gene's germline CDR1 is KGHSH and CDR2 LQKENI. The CDR3 loop reads CASSPTRSGGSTGELFF. The CDR3 nucleotides read TGTGCCAGCTCACCAACCCGTAGCGGGGGAAGCACCGGGGAGCTGTTTTTT.

The J gene is TRBJ1-1, the V gene TRBV18; no reliable D call. The germline CDR1 and CDR2 sequences are KGHSH and LQKENI. The length of the CDR3 is 15 residues. Trimming removed 5 bases at V and 4 bases at J, with 17 bases between. CDR3 amino acids: CASSYHKTLGTEAFF. The CDR3 DNA reads TGTGCCAGCTCATACCACAAGACCCTAGGCACTGAAGCTTTCTTT.

The CDR3 bases are TGTGCCAGCTCTCCCCCGGGGGGGCCAGGGTATGGCTACACCTTC. Translating it yields CASSPPGGPGYGYTF. V gene TRBV18 combines with J gene TRBJ1-2; perhaps TRBD1 as D (6 bases). Germline CDR1 and CDR2: KGHSH and LQKENI. The CDR3 runs 15 residues. Trimming cost V 6 bases and J 5 bases, with 19 bases left between them.

The chain couples TRBV6-5 to TRBJ1-1; TRBD1 aligns across 7 bases. Trimming cost V 2 bases and J 7 bases; bases outside gene matches: 1. This CDR3 has 12 residues. Per germline, CDR1 MNHEY and CDR2 SVGAGI. CDR3 DNA: TGTGCCAGCAGTTACAGGGGGCTTGAAGCTTTCTTT. Its translation: CASSYRGLEAFF.

The rearrangement uses TRBV10-2 and TRBJ2-2, with D perhaps TRBD1 (5 bases). Germline V gene sequence: CDR1 WSHSY, CDR2 SAAADI. The CDR3 consists of 13 residues. The V gene lost 3 bases and the J gene lost 6 bases, with 8 bases spanning the gap. CDR3 sequence reads: CASSDLTAGELFF. CDR3 coding DNA: TGCGCCAGCAGTGACCTGACAGCCGGGGAGCTGTTTTTT.

The rearrangement uses TRBV2 and TRBJ1-5; D call uncertain. Germline V gives CDR1 SNHLY, CDR2 FYNNEI. This CDR3 comprises 15 residues. Trimming removed 5 bases at V and 7 bases at J, with 18 bases between. DNA for the CDR3: TGTGCCAGCAGTTCGTCCGGGAGTGGCAGACAGCCCCAGCATTTT. Its protein product is CASSSSGSGRQPQHF.

The chain links TRBV6-5 to TRBJ2-5; 8 bases match TRBD1. Germline-derived CDR1 and CDR2 are MNHEY and SVGAGI. The CDR3 length is 14 residues. The V segment lost 3 bases and the J segment 11 bases; nucleotides outside the gene matches: 11. CDR3 nucleotides: TGTGCCAGCAGTTATCGGAGCAACAGGGGGGTGCAGTACTTC. It codes for CASSYRSNRGVQYF.